Below are 17 T cell receptor beta chains sequenced from a single sample in a study of T cell repertoires in cytomegalovirus infection. What these receptors recognize is not known. TCRdb redid the calling of the reads with MiXCR, one entry per CDR3 protein. The table shows 680,000 or so distinct CDR3 sequences, with 30% to 35% occurring only once. The sequenced sample was cultured PBMCs, obtained from culture after CMV antigen stimulation. These receptors came from a human donor in good health (CMV status not recorded). Some clones in this sample may be carry-over from other donors' samples.

This clonotype was seen ten or more times. This chain uses TRBV7-2 with TRBJ1-2, with no clear D. V lost 5 bases and J lost 6, with 19 bases in between. CDR1 is SGHTA, CDR2 FQGNSA, per germline. The CDR3 loop spans 15 amino acids. This CDR3 reads CASSPIVGKSDGYTF. CDR3 coding DNA: TGTGCCAGCAGCCCTATCGTAGGAAAGTCGGATGGCTACACCTTC.

This rearrangement joins TRBV5-1 to TRBJ1-1, with D tentatively TRBD1 (6 bases). The CDR3 runs to 15 residues. Per the germline V gene, CDR1 is SGHRS and CDR2 is YFSETQ. V shed 4 bases and J shed 4 bases, with 17 bases lying between them. CDR3 DNA: TGCGCCAGCAGCCCCGACGGGGGCTTCATCACTGAAGCTTTCTTT. Translation: CASSPDGGFITEAFF.

In this sample, this clonotype turned up a few times. V gene TRBV12-3 or TRBV12-4 combines with J gene TRBJ2-5, with 10 bases fitting TRBD2. The CDR3 is 18 residues long. The V and J ends lost 6 bases and 4 bases, in that order; junction bases with no gene match: 17. The CDR3: CASSPGNSGRLFGETQYF. DNA of the CDR3: TGTGCCAGCAGCCCAGGAAATAGCGGGAGGCTCTTTGGAGAGACCCAGTACTTC.

The V and J genes are TRBV4-3 and TRBJ2-1, with TRBD2 matching over 8 bases. The J segment lost 6 bases and the V segment lost 4 bases, leaving 8 bases of the junction unmatched. Germline V CDR1 and CDR2: LGHNA, YSLEER. This CDR3 comprises 15 residues. CDR3 region: CASSPMAGGGNEQFF. The CDR3 DNA follows: TGCGCCAGCAGCCCCATGGCGGGAGGAGGCAATGAGCAGTTCTTC.

This clonotype was found a few times. The chain couples TRBV12-3 or TRBV12-4 to TRBJ2-1; maybe TRBD2 (5 bases). The length of the CDR3 is 14 residues. The ends were cut back, 4 bases at V and 10 bases at J, with 17 bases in the middle. In DNA form, the CDR3 reads TGTGCCAGCAGTTCCCAGGACTCCTATGGGGAGCAGTTCTTC. This gives the protein CASSSQDSYGEQFF.

This clonotype came up a few times. The chain couples TRBV5-4 to TRBJ2-4; D might be TRBD2 (6 bases). The CDR3 runs to 13 residues. The germline V and J ends were trimmed by 4 bases and 6 bases, with 11 bases remaining between them. Germline V gene lookup returns CDR1 SGHNT and CDR2 YYREEE (reference sequence). For the CDR3, the DNA is TGTGCCAGCAGCGGGGGGTACGGAAACATTCAGTACTTC. Protein: CASSGGYGNIQYF.

The rearrangement uses TRBV6-8 and TRBJ2-7, with 9 bases that match TRBD2. Germline V CDR1 and CDR2: MNHGY, SAAAGT. Trimming took 8 bases from V and 4 from J; bases not matched to a gene: 6. CDR3 length equals 13 residues. The CDR3 DNA follows: TGTGCCAGCCGGTGGACTAGCGAGTACGAGCAGTACTTC. It codes for CASRWTSEYEQYF.

The chain employs TRBV5-5 and TRBJ2-1; 7 nucleotides agree with TRBD1. J was trimmed by 5 bases and V by 4 bases; bases with no gene match: 15. Germline V gene data show CDR1 as SGHKS and CDR2 as YYEKEE (reference sequence). This CDR3 contains 17 residues. The CDR3 coding sequence is TGTGCCAGCAGCCTGAGCCCGGGGACAGCAGCGAACAATGAGCAGTTCTTC. Its translation is CASSLSPGTAANNEQFF. Drawing the rest from reference TRBV5-5 and TRBJ2-1, the complete variable domain is DAGVTQSPTHLIKTRGQQVTLRCSPISGHKSVSWYQQVLGQGPQFIFQYYEKEERGRGNFPDRFSARQFPNYSSELNVNALLLGDSALYLCASSLSPGTAANNEQFFGPGTRLTVL.

This clonotype was observed many times. The chain combines TRBV7-2 with TRBJ2-1, with 8 nucleotides matching TRBD2. This CDR3 comprises 15 residues. V lost 0 bases and J lost 4; bases outside the gene matches: 2. Germline-derived CDR1 and CDR2 are SGHTA and FQGNSA. The CDR3 region is CASSLASGGYNEQFF. The CDR3 bases are TGTGCCAGCAGCTTAGCGAGCGGGGGTTACAATGAGCAGTTCTTC.

The chain employs TRBV19 and TRBJ1-5, with a weak D call TRBD1 (5 bases). CDR3 length equals 15 residues. V lost 3 bases and J 5 bases, leaving 14 bases between the germline ends. CDR1 and CDR2 from the germline V gene are LNHDA and SQIVND (reference sequence). The CDR3 here is CASSIVRGGDQPQHF. CDR3 nucleotides: TGTGCCAGTAGTATTGTCCGGGGAGGGGATCAGCCCCAGCATTTT.

In its sample, this clonotype was seen once. V gene TRBV4-1 combines with J gene TRBJ2-3; no firm D call. The CDR3 extends over 14 amino acids. The germline CDR1 and CDR2 sequences are MGHRA and YSYEKL. With 1 base removed from V and 2 bases from J, the gap between germline ends came to 7 bases. Written as DNA, the CDR3 is TGCGCCAGCAGCCAAGGGCCCGACACAGATACGCAGTATTTT. Translation: CASSQGPDTDTQYF.

The rearrangement links TRBV4-1 to TRBJ2-7; TRBD2 matches at 8 bases. V lost 1 base, J lost 0 bases, and 11 bases stayed unmatched. Germline V gene data show CDR1 as MGHRA and CDR2 as YSYEKL. This CDR3 is built from 18 residues. The CDR3 is CASSQGTSRAGGSYEQYF. The CDR3 DNA sequence: TGCGCCAGCAGCCAAGGCACCTCCCGCGCGGGGGGCTCCTACGAGCAGTACTTC.

This sequence joins TRBV19 and TRBJ2-1; 7 positions agree with TRBD2. The length of the CDR3 is 16 residues. The V gene's germline CDR1 is LNHDA and CDR2 SQIVND (reference sequence). Trimming took 0 bases from V and 7 from J; bases not matched to a gene: 9. DNA for the CDR3: TGTGCCAGTAGTATAGATCCCCAACTAGCGAGAAATGAGCAGTTCTTC. This translates into CASSIDPQLARNEQFF.

This rearrangement joins TRBV20-1 to TRBJ2-7; the D call may be TRBD1 or TRBD2 (5 bases each). CDR1 DFQATT and CDR2 SNEGSKA come from the germline V gene (reference sequence). Trimming removed 0 bases at V and 3 bases at J, with 15 bases between. The CDR3 spans 15 residues. CDR3 nucleotides: TGCAGTGCTAGAGATGGGGGTCAGGGCGACTACGAGCAGTACTTC. Translation: CSARDGGQGDYEQYF.

This sequence joins TRBV20-1 and TRBJ2-3, with no clear D. Trimming removed 2 bases at V and 6 bases at J, with 12 bases between. Germline V gene lookup returns CDR1 DFQATT and CDR2 SNEGSKA (reference sequence). The CDR3 spans 13 residues. The CDR3 DNA follows: TGCAGTGCTAGACGGATTAGCTTCGATACGCAGTATTTT. Its translation: CSARRISFDTQYF.

This clonotype was seen many times. This rearrangement joins TRBV7-2 to TRBJ2-3; D gene uncertain. The V gene lost 1 base and the J gene lost 6 bases, with 20 bases spanning the gap. Germline V gene data show CDR1 as SGHTA and CDR2 as FQGNSA. This CDR3 has 17 amino acids. CDR3: CASSLEFFSPAEDTQYF. For the CDR3, the DNA is TGTGCCAGCAGCTTAGAGTTTTTCTCCCCGGCCGAGGATACGCAGTATTTT.

Ten or more counts support this clonotype. The gene calls are TRBV7-6 and TRBJ2-1, with D possibly called TRBD1 or TRBD2 (8 bases each). The CDR3 loop spans 15 amino acids. Germline CDR1 reads SGHVS; CDR2 reads FNYEAQ. The germline V and J ends were trimmed by 3 bases and 3 bases, with 12 bases remaining between them. For the CDR3, the DNA is TGTGCCAGCAGCTTTAGCGGGACAGGCTACAATGAGCAGTTCTTC. Translated, it gives CASSFSGTGYNEQFF.